This TCR beta chain appears in the sequencing data of a study of T cell changes during pregnancy in multiple sclerosis. TCRdb's table, derived via immunoSEQ multiplex PCR, lists solely in-frame clones and lacks some. The sample has about 110,000 clones, about 90% seen once. The CDR3 is 19 residues long. Trimming cost V 1 base and J 4 bases, with 26 bases left between them. The count of this clone is one. The chain combines TRBV23-1 with TRBJ2-7; possible D gene TRBD2, 5 bases. TRBV23-1 is placed among ORFs of uncertain function. The clonotype was recovered from a female donor with multiple sclerosis, enrolled in a pregnancy study. This specimen consisted of peripheral blood, obtained before pregnancy. The CDR3 reads CASSQFVNRAEAVGYEQYF. In DNA, the CDR3 is TGCGCCAGCAGTCAATTTGTCAATCGAGCGGAGGCCGTCGGGTACGAGCAGTACTTC.